The 21 T cell receptor beta chains presented below share a single source sample, sequenced in a study of control samples from healthy donors and cancer patients. Sequencing was performed with immunoSEQ multiplex PCR; in TCRdb, only in-frame clones are kept and a portion is missing. Found here are about 170,000 clones, about 90% of them singletons; the top ten hold roughly 5.3%. Material: blood. All receptors derive from a young woman in good health.

The chain combines TRBV29-1 with TRBJ2-1, with D perhaps given as TRBD1 or TRBD2 (5 bases each). The CDR3 runs 12 residues. V lost 4 bases and J lost 6, with 10 bases in between. Germline assignment: CDR1 SQVTM and CDR2 ANQGSEA. The chain's CDR3 is CSVGQGPNEQFF. The DNA for the CDR3 is TGCAGCGTTGGCCAGGGACCCAATGAGCAGTTCTTC.

This clone was detected a few times. J is TRBJ2-2 and V is TRBV5-1; 15 bases match TRBD2. CDR1 and CDR2 (germline): SGHRS, YFSETQ. The J segment lost 5 bases and the V segment lost 6 bases, leaving 14 bases of the junction unmatched. The CDR3 is 19 residues long. The CDR3 coding sequence is TGCGCCAGCACATCTGGACTAGCGGGAGGGCGAATCAATACCGGGGAGCTGTTTTTT. Its protein is CASTSGLAGGRINTGELFF.

This clone was seen once. The junction departs from germline at one end; a sequencing error may be responsible. The V call is TRBV7-9, the J call TRBJ1-1; 7 nucleotides line up with TRBD1. This CDR3 has 11 amino acids. Germline values: CDR1 SEHNR, CDR2 FQNEAQ (reference sequence). CDR3 sequence: CASSLGQGPIF. In DNA form, the CDR3 reads TGTGCCAGCAGCTTAGGACAGGGACCCATCTTT.

The rearrangement joins TRBV5-1 to TRBJ2-5; D is perhaps TRBD2 (5 bases). The CDR3 is 14 amino acids. Germline V gives CDR1 SGHRS, CDR2 YFSETQ. Trimming cost V 7 bases and J 2 bases, with 15 bases left between them. The DNA of the CDR3 is TGCGCCAGCGGAGGCACCTCCCAACAAGAGACCCAGTACTTC. Translated, it gives CASGGTSQQETQYF.

This clone showed up just once. This chain joins TRBV9 and TRBJ1-2, with unresolved D. The ends were cut back, 5 bases at V and 3 bases at J, with 8 bases in the middle. This CDR3 spans 12 amino acids. Germline V gene lookup returns CDR1 SGDLS and CDR2 YYNGEE. As DNA, the CDR3 is TGTGCCAGCAGTTTGGGCCACTATGGCTACACCTTC. This encodes CASSLGHYGYTF.

The chain uses TRBV27 and TRBJ2-1; a weak D match, TRBD1 (6 bases). Trimming cost V 5 bases and J 12 bases, with 14 bases left between them. Germline CDR1 and CDR2: MNHEY and SMNVEV (reference sequence). The length of the CDR3 is 12 residues. The CDR3 protein is CASSPTGRRQFF. The DNA for the CDR3 is TGTGCCAGCAGTCCCACAGGGCGAAGGCAGTTCTTC.

The gene calls are TRBV19 and TRBJ2-7; 8 nucleotides align to TRBD2. CDR3 length: 15 residues. CDR1 and CDR2 (germline): LNHDA, SQIVND (reference sequence). Trimming took 6 bases from V and 4 from J; bases not matched to a gene: 11. The CDR3 DNA sequence: TGTGCCAGTAGCCCCATAGGGACTAGTAATTACGAGCAGTACTTC. Its protein is CASSPIGTSNYEQYF.

CDR3 sequence reads: CASSVGGYNEQFF. The CDR3 nucleotides read TGTGCCAGTAGCGTAGGGGGGTACAATGAGCAGTTCTTC. This chain joins TRBV19 and TRBJ2-1; D tentatively reads TRBD1 or TRBD2 (6 bases each). V gave up 6 bases and J gave up 4 bases, with 10 bases separating them. The CDR3 runs 13 residues. Germline values: CDR1 LNHDA, CDR2 SQIVND (reference sequence). The full variable domain, completed using reference TRBV19 and TRBJ2-1, is DGGITQSPKYLFRKEGQNVTLSCEQNLNHDAMYWYRQDPGQGLRLIYYSQIVNDFQKGDIAEGYSVSREKKESFPLTVTSAQKNPTAFYLCASSVGGYNEQFFGPGTRLTVL.

There are a few counts of this clone. The rearrangement uses TRBV5-1 and TRBJ1-3; D uncertain. The CDR3 extends over 14 amino acids. The ends were cut back, 3 bases at V and 2 bases at J, with 9 bases in the middle. CDR1 and CDR2 from the germline V gene are SGHRS and YFSETQ. The CDR3 nucleotides read TGCGCCAGCAGCTCTGGATTTCCTGGAAACACCATATATTTT. This sequence encodes CASSSGFPGNTIYF.

This clone came up once. The chain joins TRBV28 to TRBJ1-4, with 7 bases aligning to TRBD1. Germline values: CDR1 MDHEN, CDR2 SYDVKM. The CDR3 is made up of 13 amino acids. The trim removed 5 bases at V and 8 bases at J, leaving 5 bases unmatched. The CDR3 DNA sequence: TGTGCCAGCAGTGCCGACAGGGACGAAAAACTGTTTTTT. Amino acids: CASSADRDEKLFF.

V and J are TRBV27 and TRBJ1-5; D gene unclear. Trimming took off 1 base at V and 3 bases at J, with 13 bases between the two ends. This CDR3 is 16 amino acids long. Germline lookup yields CDR1 MNHEY and CDR2 SMNVEV (reference sequence). CDR3 DNA: TGTGCCAGCAGTTTATGGGCCACCCCGGCCAATCAGCCCCAGCATTTT. It specifies CASSLWATPANQPQHF.

This clone was seen a handful of times. The chain recombines TRBV6-4 with TRBJ2-1; 10 bases line up with TRBD2. The CDR3 is 15 amino acids. Germline V gene data show CDR1 as MRHNA and CDR2 as SNTAGT. The trim removed 8 bases at V and 6 bases at J, leaving 10 bases unmatched. The CDR3 bases are TGTGCCAGCGGGGTAGCGGGGGGAAGTTCCAATGAGCAGTTCTTC. This sequence encodes CASGVAGGSSNEQFF.

The rearrangement uses TRBV7-9 and TRBJ2-5; tentatively, D is TRBD2 (6 bases). The CDR3 has 13 amino acids. Trimming removed 4 bases at V and 4 bases at J, with 10 bases between. Germline V gene data show CDR1 as SEHNR and CDR2 as FQNEAQ (reference sequence). CDR3 coding DNA: TGTGCCAGCAGCTACCCCGGGGGAGAGACCCAGTACTTC. Protein product: CASSYPGGETQYF.

V usage is TRBV28 and J usage is TRBJ2-1, with a possible D match to TRBD1 (6 bases). Germline CDR1 reads MDHEN; CDR2 reads SYDVKM. The CDR3 is 14 residues long. V lost 6 bases and J lost 4, with 13 bases in between. DNA for the CDR3: TGTGCCAGCAGACATATCACAGGGTACAATGAGCAGTTCTTC. Its protein is CASRHITGYNEQFF.

The chain carries TRBV2 and TRBJ1-1; perhaps TRBD1 as D (6 bases). The CDR3 is 12 amino acids. Trimming took 10 bases from V and 1 from J, leaving 10 bases between them. Germline assignment: CDR1 SNHLY and CDR2 FYNNEI. The CDR3 region has the DNA TGTGCCACATACAGGGAGAACACTGAAGCTTTCTTT. Its translation: CATYRENTEAFF.

V and J are TRBV19 and TRBJ2-7, with a tentative D call TRBD2 (6 bases). The CDR3 runs 15 residues. V was shortened by 3 bases and J by 4 bases, with 16 bases between the two germline ends. The germline V gene encodes CDR1 LNHDA and CDR2 SQIVND (reference sequence). CDR3 sequence: CASSIGSGGVYEQYF. The CDR3 bases are TGTGCCAGTAGTATCGGGAGCGGCGGCGTATACGAGCAGTACTTC. Drawing the rest from reference TRBV19 and TRBJ2-7, the complete variable domain is DGGITQSPKYLFRKEGQNVTLSCEQNLNHDAMYWYRQDPGQGLRLIYYSQIVNDFQKGDIAEGYSVSREKKESFPLTVTSAQKNPTAFYLCASSIGSGGVYEQYFGPGTRLTVT.

The chain uses TRBV12-3 or TRBV12-4 and TRBJ1-6; D remains ambiguous. The CDR3 spans 13 residues. V was clipped by 7 bases and J by 9 bases, with 13 bases between them. CDR3 in DNA: TGTGCCAGCACCCCATCAATCATTTCACCCCTCCACTTT. This encodes CASTPSIISPLHF.

This chain links TRBV5-1 with TRBJ2-3; TRBD2 aligns across 15 bases. CDR1 is SGHRS, CDR2 YFSETQ, per germline. After removal of 0 bases from V and 3 bases from J, the junction contained 5 bases not matched to a gene. This CDR3 has 18 amino acids. The CDR3 DNA sequence: TGCGCCAGCAGCTTGGGTAGGGGACTAGCGGGGGGAACAGATACGCAGTATTTT. Translated, it gives CASSLGRGLAGGTDTQYF. The whole variable domain, filled in from reference TRBV5-1 and TRBJ2-3, reads KAGVTQTPRYLIKTRGQQVTLSCSPISGHRSVSWYQQTPGQGLQFLFEYFSETQRNKGNFPGRFSGRQFSNSRSEMNVSTLELGDSALYLCASSLGRGLAGGTDTQYFGPGTRLTVL.

This clone was observed once. The J gene is TRBJ2-1, the V gene TRBV6-7, with 7 bases that match TRBD2. TRBV6-7 has ORF status, its function being uncertain. This CDR3 region has 15 residues. Trimming at V came to 3 bases and at J to 6 bases, leaving 8 bases not matched to a gene. The CDR3 spells CASSYAAGICNEQFF. The CDR3 coding sequence is TGTGCCAGCAGTTATGCAGCGGGAATCTGCAATGAGCAGTTCTTC.

J is TRBJ1-3 and V is TRBV15; D ambiguous. The CDR3 loop spans 15 amino acids. Per germline, CDR1 LNHNV and CDR2 YYDKDF (reference sequence). V was trimmed by 5 bases and J by 0 bases, leaving 11 bases between them. The CDR3 sequence is CATSHPPNSGNTIYF. In DNA form, the CDR3 reads TGTGCCACCAGCCACCCACCGAACTCTGGAAACACCATATATTTT.

The chain links TRBV27 to TRBJ1-6; 7 nucleotides match TRBD1. CDR1 and CDR2 from the germline V gene are MNHEY and SMNVEV (reference sequence). J was trimmed by 8 bases and V by 6 bases; bases with no gene match: 7. This CDR3 region has 14 residues. CDR3 region: CASRTDREDSPLHF. The CDR3 region has the DNA TGTGCCAGCAGAACCGACAGGGAGGATTCACCCCTCCACTTT.